Shown below are 22 T cell receptor beta chains from a single sample sequenced in a study of blood T cell repertoires in COVID-19 (dated by TCRdb to 2018 to 2021). The receptor library was made with the immunoSEQ multiplex PCR assay. TCRdb took this table from immuneACCESS and kept in-frame rearrangements with V and J called. Such tables lack part of the clones; where checked against another copy, unresolved V genes explain under half of the gap, and the rest is unexplained. Here the sample has approximately 140,000 clones; around 82% occur a single time. The biggest ten clones account for 15% of the sample. Sequencing used peripheral blood. These TCRs come from a human donor with acute or convalescent COVID-19. The donor label of this sample is uncertain.

The CDR3 bases are TGCGCCAGCAGCTCTCTCACCGGGACAGGGGAAACCGGGGAGCTGTTTTTT. Protein sequence: CASSSLTGTGETGELFF. The chain joins TRBV5-1 to TRBJ2-2; 10 bases line up with TRBD1. V lost 3 bases and J lost 5; bases outside the gene matches: 10. The CDR3 sequence is 17 residues long. CDR1 is SGHRS and CDR2 is YFSETQ in the germline V gene.

The rearrangement joins TRBV12-5 to TRBJ1-2; D uncertain. CDR1 and CDR2 from the germline V gene are LGHNT and FRNRAP. Trimming removed 6 bases at V and 3 bases at J, with 14 bases between. The CDR3 is 14 residues long. CDR3 bases: TGTGCTAGTGGCCGCCTTAATACACACTATGGCTACACCTTC. Protein sequence: CASGRLNTHYGYTF. Complete variable domain (other parts from reference TRBV12-5 and TRBJ1-2): DARVTQTPRHKVTEMGQEVTMRCQPILGHNTVFWYRQTMMQGLELLAYFRNRAPLDDSGMPKDRFSAEMPDATLATLKIQPSEPRDSAVYFCASGRLNTHYGYTFGSGTRLTVV.

This rearrangement joins TRBV6-5 to TRBJ1-6; D is unclear. CDR3 length equals 15 residues. Germline values: CDR1 MNHEY, CDR2 SVGAGI. With 5 bases removed from V and 8 bases from J, the gap between germline ends came to 16 bases. The CDR3 spells CASSLSGEGHSPLHF. CDR3 in DNA: TGTGCCAGCAGTCTCAGCGGGGAGGGCCATTCACCCCTCCACTTT.

The genes are TRBV6-5 and TRBJ2-5; a possible D gene is TRBD2 (5 bases). This CDR3 comprises 13 residues. V shed 2 bases and J shed 8 bases, with 12 bases lying between them. Germline CDR1 reads MNHEY; CDR2 reads SVGAGI. CDR3 DNA sequence: TGTGCCAGCAGTTACCCCGGACTTAGAACCCAGTACTTC. The encoded protein is CASSYPGLRTQYF.

The gene calls are TRBV5-1 and TRBJ1-5, with D possibly matching TRBD1 (5 bases). The CDR3 length is 14 residues. The germline V gene encodes CDR1 SGHRS and CDR2 YFSETQ. The V end lost 1 base, the J end lost 6 bases, and 11 bases lay between the germline ends. The CDR3 region is CASSLSGGGQPQHF. CDR3 sequence (DNA): TGCGCCAGCAGCTTGTCGGGGGGAGGTCAGCCCCAGCATTTT. The whole variable domain, remainder taken from reference TRBV5-1 and TRBJ1-5, is KAGVTQTPRYLIKTRGQQVTLSCSPISGHRSVSWYQQTPGQGLQFLFEYFSETQRNKGNFPGRFSGRQFSNSRSEMNVSTLELGDSALYLCASSLSGGGQPQHFGDGTRLSIL.

The V gene is TRBV29-1, the J gene TRBJ2-5; TRBD2 is a possible D gene (6 bases). CDR3 size: 12 residues. V was clipped by 2 bases and J by 5 bases, with 9 bases between them. Germline V gene lookup returns CDR1 SQVTM and CDR2 ANQGSEA. The CDR3 here is CSVERLAETQYF. CDR3 nucleotide sequence: TGCAGCGTTGAACGCCTAGCGGAGACCCAGTACTTC.

Concerning this clone: Other nucleotide sequences from this sample produce the same CDR3. The J gene is TRBJ1-2, the V gene TRBV6-6, with a weak D call TRBD1 (5 bases). The V and J ends lost 0 bases and 2 bases respectively, with 7 bases between them. This CDR3 is built from 14 residues. Germline V gene lookup returns CDR1 MNHNY and CDR2 SVGAGI (reference sequence). The CDR3 nucleotides read TGTGCCAGCAGTTACTCTGGGGGGAACTATGGCTACACCTTC. Protein: CASSYSGGNYGYTF.

The CDR3, as DNA: TGTGCCAGCAGAAGCCGGGCTAGCGGGGGCCTGTTCCAAGAGACCCAGTACTTC. Its translation is CASRSRASGGLFQETQYF. The J gene is TRBJ2-5, the V gene TRBV6-4, with 10 bases lining up with TRBD2. This CDR3 region has 18 residues. J lost 1 base, V lost 6 bases, and 14 bases had no gene match. The germline V gene encodes CDR1 MRHNA and CDR2 SNTAGT.

This clone has ten or more counts. The chain couples TRBV27 to TRBJ2-2, with no clear D. V was pared by 2 bases and J by 5 bases, with 12 bases between. The CDR3 length is 15 residues. From germline, CDR1 is MNHEY and CDR2 SMNVEV (reference sequence). CDR3 sequence (DNA): TGTGCCAGCAGTTTACTGGCGGCTGGTACCGGGGAGCTGTTTTTT. It codes for CASSLLAAGTGELFF.

The chain joins TRBV30 to TRBJ2-7; D perhaps matches TRBD2 (6 bases). The CDR3 is 14 amino acids. The V gene lost 3 bases and the J gene lost 6 bases, with 18 bases spanning the gap. Germline V gives CDR1 GTSNPN, CDR2 SVGIG (reference sequence). Here the CDR3 reads CAWSLGGAPGEQYF. CDR3 nucleotides: TGTGCCTGGAGCCTAGGCGGGGCACCCGGCGAGCAGTACTTC.

This clone was seen once. CDR3: CASSTGRAWETQYF. In nucleotides, the CDR3 is TGTGCCAGTAGCACCGGCAGGGCATGGGAGACCCAGTACTTC. The J gene is TRBJ2-5, the V gene TRBV19, with D maybe TRBD1 (5 bases). With 6 bases removed from V and 5 bases from J, the gap between germline ends came to 16 bases. The CDR3 loop spans 14 amino acids. The germline V gene has CDR1 LNHDA and CDR2 SQIVND (reference sequence).

The genes are TRBV5-1 and TRBJ2-1, with D possibly matching TRBD2 (6 bases). Germline loops: CDR1 SGHRS, CDR2 YFSETQ. V was trimmed by 5 bases and J by 6 bases, leaving 18 bases between them. The CDR3 totals 15 residues. The CDR3 nucleotides are TGCGCCAGCAGTCGGGACGCCGTGGGGGGCAATGAGCAGTTCTTC. Translation gives CASSRDAVGGNEQFF.

The rearrangement uses TRBV14 and TRBJ2-7; D not resolved. V lost 5 bases and J 1 base, leaving 12 bases between the germline ends. The CDR3 consists of 14 residues. The germline CDR1 and CDR2 sequences are SGHDN and FVKESK. The CDR3 nucleotides read TGTGCCAGCAGCGCACCCCTAGAATCCTACGAGCAGTACTTC. This translates into CASSAPLESYEQYF.

This rearrangement joins TRBV9 to TRBJ1-2, with 9 bases identical to TRBD1. V was pared by 0 bases and J by 7 bases, with 10 bases of the junction left unmatched. Germline V gives CDR1 SGDLS, CDR2 YYNGEE. This CDR3 spans 16 amino acids. The CDR3 DNA reads as TGTGCCAGCAGCGTAGGACCCCCGGGACAGGGATTTGGCTACACCTTC. It translates to CASSVGPPGQGFGYTF.

This clone has a handful of counts. V gene TRBV6-1 combines with J gene TRBJ2-7, with D maybe TRBD1 (6 bases). CDR1 and CDR2 (germline): MNHNS, SASEGT. The CDR3 has 14 amino acids. Trimming pared 2 bases from V and 1 base from J, leaving 9 bases between. In DNA, the CDR3 is TGTGCCAGCAGTGAATTAGGGGGATCCTACGAGCAGTACTTC. Amino acid sequence: CASSELGGSYEQYF.

V and J are TRBV5-6 and TRBJ2-5; TRBD2 matches at 8 bases. Germline CDR1 and CDR2: SGHDT and YYEEEE. V lost 0 bases to trimming and J lost 9 bases; unmatched junction nucleotides: 10. The CDR3 is 15 amino acids. The CDR3 sequence is CASSLGGRGGRAQYF. The CDR3 DNA is TGTGCCAGCAGCTTGGGAGGCCGGGGGGGCCGGGCCCAGTACTTC.

This chain uses TRBV5-4 with TRBJ2-2; 7 bases line up with TRBD2. CDR1 is SGHNT, CDR2 YYREEE, per germline (reference sequence). The CDR3 has 16 residues. Trimming removed 2 bases from V and 4 bases from J; junction bases left unmatched: 8. The CDR3 sequence is CASSFLAGRGTGELFF. The CDR3 bases are TGTGCCAGCAGCTTTCTTGCGGGGAGGGGCACCGGGGAGCTGTTTTTT.

V is TRBV5-1 and J is TRBJ1-1; the D gene is possibly TRBD1 (5 bases). Germline-derived CDR1 and CDR2 are SGHRS and YFSETQ. V gave up 4 bases and J gave up 6 bases, with 22 bases separating them. The CDR3 covers 16 residues. CDR3 loop: CASSHGTVASAAEAFF. CDR3 sequence (DNA): TGCGCCAGCAGCCACGGGACTGTCGCGAGTGCCGCTGAAGCTTTCTTT.

The V call is TRBV27, the J call TRBJ1-6; 8 nucleotides align to TRBD1. CDR1 MNHEY and CDR2 SMNVEV come from the germline V gene (reference sequence). V shed 7 bases and J 0 bases; nucleotides not matched to a gene: 8. The CDR3 is 17 residues long. The CDR3 nucleotides read TGTGCCAGCACTCCGGGACAGGCCTTCTCCTATAATTCACCCCTCCACTTT. Its protein product is CASTPGQAFSYNSPLHF.

This rearrangement joins TRBV6-2 or TRBV6-3 to TRBJ1-2; D is uncertain. Germline V gene data show CDR1 as MNHEY and CDR2 as SVGEGT. Trimming removed 5 bases from V and 8 bases from J, with 12 bases in between. CDR3 size: 12 residues. CDR3 residues: CASSTSTGGYTF. The CDR3 DNA is TGTGCCAGCAGTACATCAACCGGGGGCTACACCTTC.

This clone appeared once. This chain connects TRBV12-3 or TRBV12-4 to TRBJ1-2; D is unresolved. V dropped 5 bases and J dropped 5 bases, with 12 bases sitting between them. The length of the CDR3 is 13 residues. The DNA of the CDR3 is TGTGCCAGCAGTCGCAACACGGAGTATGGCTACACCTTC. Amino acids: CASSRNTEYGYTF.

This clone has more than one count but fewer than ten. The rearrangement links TRBV5-1 to TRBJ2-1; 7 bases map to TRBD1. The CDR3 extends over 16 amino acids. The junction had 6 bases not matched to a gene; V was cut back by 0 bases and J by 3 bases. Per germline, CDR1 SGHRS and CDR2 YFSETQ. The CDR3 bases are TGCGCCAGCAGCTTGGGGTTAGGGACAGTCTACAATGAGCAGTTCTTC. Encoded protein: CASSLGLGTVYNEQFF.